A selection of T cell receptor beta chains follows, all from one sample in a study of cytomegalovirus exposure and HLA in healthy donors. Method: immunoSEQ multiplex PCR; TCRdb's copy keeps in-frame clones and lacks some. The table lists around 120,000 clones, over 60% of them singletons. The sequenced sample consisted of PBMCs. The source of these receptors is a human donor in good health. Each CDR3 is given with its conserved first and last residue. Each record gives: V gene, J gene, clone size, D gene, CDR3 DNA, CDR3 protein. D genes are given only for firm matches. A row's size may be missing; if present it is once, few, many or a size class.

TRBV7-9	TRBJ1-5	NA	NA	TGTTCCAGCAGCTTATCAGGGGGCAATCAGCCCCAGCATTTT	CSSSLSGGNQPQHF
TRBV7-2	TRBJ2-1	NA	TRBD2	TGTGCCAGCAGCCCGGCGGCGTCGGGGGGCTACAATGAGCAGTTCTTC	CASSPAASGGYNEQFF
TRBV9	TRBJ2-1	NA	TRBD2	TGTGCCAGCAGCATTTTTAGCGGGACTGGGGAGCAGTTCTTC	CASSIFSGTGEQFF
TRBV19	TRBJ1-1	NA	NA	TGTGCCAGTAGTATTGAGAGGGTGAACACTGAAGCTTTCTTT	CASSIERVNTEAFF
TRBV15	TRBJ2-7	NA	TRBD1	TGTGCCACCAGCAGTCCGGGACAGGGGACCTACGAGCAGTACTTC	CATSSPGQGTYEQYF
TRBV7-6	TRBJ2-1	few	NA	TGTGCCAGCAGCTCGGGGGTCCTTTATAATGAGCAGTTCTTC	CASSSGVLYNEQFF
TRBV7-9	TRBJ2-5	NA	NA	TGTGCCAGCAGCTCCGAAGGCGGGCGAGAGACCCAGTACTTC	CASSSEGGRETQYF
TRBV6-5	TRBJ2-5	NA	TRBD1	TGTGCCAGCAGTTACGGGATTGGACAGGGGGCAGAGACCCAGTACTTC	CASSYGIGQGAETQYF
TRBV10-3	TRBJ2-5	NA	TRBD2	TGTGCCATCGGGGAGGGGCGCCCCGAGACCCAGTACTTC	CAIGEGRPETQYF
TRBV7-8	TRBJ2-7	few	TRBD2	TGTGCCAGCAGCCTCCTAGCGGGAGGGAGCTCCTACGAGCAGTACTTC	CASSLLAGGSSYEQYF
TRBV4-2	TRBJ1-1	NA	TRBD1	TGTGCCAGCAGCCTCCGTATACAGGGGGACACTGAAGCTTTCTTT	CASSLRIQGDTEAFF
TRBV5-6	TRBJ1-1	NA	NA	TGTGCCAGCATAGAGACAGGCCTGAACACTGAAGCTTTCTTT	CASIETGLNTEAFF
TRBV27	TRBJ2-2	NA	NA	TGTGCCAGCAGATGGCTCGGACAGGGACTAAACACCGGGGAGCTGTTTTTT	CASRWLGQGLNTGELFF
TRBV9	TRBJ1-1	NA	NA	TGTGCCAGCAGCGTAGGTCTGGGCCCAAACGCTGAAGCTTTCTTT	CASSVGLGPNAEAFF
TRBV4-3	TRBJ1-1	few	NA	TGCGCCAGCAGCCAAGGCGGGGGATTGTACACTGAAGCTTTCTTT	CASSQGGGLYTEAFF
TRBV5-6	TRBJ2-7	NA	TRBD1	TGTGCCAGCAGCTCGCGGGACAGGGGGCTCTACGAGCAGTACTTC	CASSSRDRGLYEQYF
TRBV6-5	TRBJ1-1	few	NA	TGTGCCAGCAGTTACAGCGACAGAGCCCACACTGAAGCTTTCTTT	CASSYSDRAHTEAFF
TRBV2	TRBJ1-1	NA	NA	TGTGCCAGCAGTAAAGGCGTCTGGCAGGCGAACACTGAAGCTTTCTTT	CASSKGVWQANTEAFF
TRBV6-6	TRBJ1-2	NA	TRBD1	TGTGCCAGCAGTCCCCCGGCCGACAGGGGCAGCTATGGCTACACCTTC	CASSPPADRGSYGYTF
TRBV7-9	TRBJ2-1	NA	NA	TGTGCCAGCAGCTTAGATCAAGGGGTCCATGAGCAGTTCTTC	CASSLDQGVHEQFF
TRBV29-1	TRBJ1-2	few	NA	TGCAGCGTTGGAAGATCATCCGGCTATGGCTACACCTTC	CSVGRSSGYGYTF
TRBV5-5	TRBJ1-2	few	NA	TGTGCCAGCAGCGGTGGACCAGGGGTGGGCTACACCTTC	CASSGGPGVGYTF
TRBV6-6	TRBJ2-1	few	NA	TGTGCCAGCAGTTATCGGGGGAACAATGAGCAGTTCTTC	CASSYRGNNEQFF
TRBV27	TRBJ1-2	few	NA	TGTGCCAGCAGTTTAGCGGTCGGAGCTAGAGGCTACACCTTC	CASSLAVGARGYTF
TRBV4-2	TRBJ1-2	NA	TRBD1	TGTGCCAGCAGCCAAGAACGGACAGGGGGTAACTATGGCTACACCTTC	CASSQERTGGNYGYTF
TRBV27	TRBJ1-1	NA	NA	TGTGCCAGCAGTTCTTGGAACCGCCCAGGGGTAGGTGCTTTCTTT	CASSSWNRPGVGAFF
TRBV28	TRBJ1-2	NA	TRBD1	TGTGCCAGCAGAAGTCGACAGGGCGCCTATGGCTACACCTTC	CASRSRQGAYGYTF
TRBV5-1	TRBJ2-1	NA	TRBD2	TGCGCCAGCAGCTTGGGGAGCGGGAGGACCTCCTACAATGAGCAGTTCTTC	CASSLGSGRTSYNEQFF
TRBV5-5	TRBJ2-1	NA	NA	TGTGCCAGCAGCTGGGCCGTCTACAATGAGCAGTTCTTC	CASSWAVYNEQFF
TRBV19	TRBJ1-1	once	TRBD1	TGTGCCAGTAGCCTTCACCGGACAGGGACTTTCACTGAAGCTTTCTTT	CASSLHRTGTFTEAFF
TRBV19	TRBJ1-5	NA	TRBD1	TGTGCCAGTAGTATCTCCAACAGGGGGCGAGATCAGCCCCAGCATTTT	CASSISNRGRDQPQHF
TRBV30	TRBJ1-5	NA	TRBD1	TGTGCCTGGACCCTAGCCAGGGGGCGCAATCAGCCCCAGCATTTT	CAWTLARGRNQPQHF
TRBV7-9	TRBJ1-4	NA	TRBD1	TGTGCCAGCAGCGGACCGGGACAGGGTCCCCTTTTCGGAGAAAAACTGTTTTTT	CASSGPGQGPLFGEKLFF
TRBV6-5	TRBJ2-7	NA	NA	TGTGCCAGCAGTTTTTACTCCGGGACACATGACTACGAGCAGTACTTC	CASSFYSGTHDYEQYF
TRBV4-3	TRBJ2-2	few	NA	TGCGCCAGCAGCCAAGTCTTGACCGGGGAGCTGTTTTTT	CASSQVLTGELFF
TRBV18	TRBJ2-7	NA	TRBD1	TGTGCCAGCTCACCATCGGGACAGGGGCACTACGAGCAGTACTTC	CASSPSGQGHYEQYF
TRBV29-1	TRBJ2-7	NA	TRBD2	TGCAGCGTACGACTAGCGGGTGGCTTCGAGCAGTACTTC	CSVRLAGGFEQYF
TRBV19	TRBJ2-7	NA	NA	TGTGCCAGTGCCGGACAGCTAAGCTCCTACGAGCAGTACTTC	CASAGQLSSYEQYF
TRBV6-5	TRBJ1-1	NA	NA	TGTGCCAGCAACCAACCAGGGCTGAACACTGAAGCTTTCTTT	CASNQPGLNTEAFF